Listed below are T cell receptor beta chains from one sample, sequenced in a study of T cells in localized non-small cell lung cancer. Using immunoSEQ multiplex PCR, the repertoire was profiled, and TCRdb retains in-frame clones only, with some absent. The data show approximately 150,000 clones, roughly 90% seen once. This specimen consisted of peripheral blood, obtained before any cancer treatment. The receptors were sampled from a female donor of 60 years or more with stage I lung adenocarcinoma. Each CDR3 is given with its conserved first and last residue. The D gene is left open where the match is weak. A row's size may be missing; if present it is once, few, many or a size class.

clone size: .
D gene: .
V gene: TRBV19
J gene: TRBJ1-5
CDR3 protein: CASSLEGYHQPQHF
CDR3 DNA: TGTGCCAGTAGCCTGGAGGGATATCATCAGCCCCAGCATTTT

clone size: .
D gene: TRBD1
V gene: TRBV5-1
J gene: TRBJ2-7
CDR3 protein: CASSLRTGGNEQYF
CDR3 DNA: TGCGCCAGCAGCTTAAGGACAGGGGGGAACGAGCAGTACTTC

clone size: .
D gene: .
V gene: TRBV7-8
J gene: TRBJ2-7
CDR3 protein: CASSLIVSYEQYF
CDR3 DNA: TGTGCCAGCAGCTTGATCGTCTCCTACGAGCAGTACTTC

clone size: .
D gene: .
V gene: TRBV25-1
J gene: TRBJ1-3
CDR3 protein: CASSESGQGNTIYF
CDR3 DNA: TGTGCCAGCAGTGAATCCGGACAGGGAAACACCATATATTTT

clone size: .
D gene: TRBD1
V gene: TRBV30
J gene: TRBJ1-2
CDR3 protein: CAWISERTGGAYGYTF
CDR3 DNA: TGTGCCTGGATTAGCGAAAGGACAGGGGGCGCCTATGGCTACACCTTC

clone size: few
D gene: TRBD1
V gene: TRBV28
J gene: TRBJ1-1
CDR3 protein: CASSTGQTKKAFF
CDR3 DNA: TGTGCCAGCAGTACGGGACAGACGAAGAAAGCTTTCTTT

clone size: .
D gene: .
V gene: TRBV4-1
J gene: TRBJ2-5
CDR3 protein: CASSLTLPQETQYF
CDR3 DNA: TGCGCCAGCAGCCTCACACTACCCCAAGAGACCCAGTACTTC

clone size: .
D gene: .
V gene: TRBV28
J gene: TRBJ1-2
CDR3 protein: CASRTLAALCTF
CDR3 DNA: TGTGCCAGCAGGACCCTAGCGGCTTTATGCACCTTC

clone size: .
D gene: .
V gene: TRBV5-3
J gene: TRBJ2-1
CDR3 protein: CARSLVPSTQFF
CDR3 DNA: TGTGCCAGAAGCTTGGTCCCTAGCACCCAGTTCTTC

clone size: few
D gene: .
V gene: TRBV9
J gene: TRBJ1-4
CDR3 protein: CASSVDVGLEKLFF
CDR3 DNA: TGTGCCAGCAGCGTAGATGTGGGTCTCGAAAAACTGTTTTTT

clone size: .
D gene: .
V gene: TRBV5-1
J gene: TRBJ2-1
CDR3 protein: CASSFSGDTYNEQFF
CDR3 DNA: TGCGCCAGCAGCTTTTCCGGGGATACCTACAATGAGCAGTTCTTC